The present entry profiles one T cell receptor (beta chain) with its context. Antigen unknown. These data come from a study of graft-versus-host responses after intestinal transplantation. Study overall: Transplant recipients had multivisceral, liver-intestinal, or isolated intestinal grafts.

V gave up 0 bases and J gave up 6 bases; unmatched junction bases: 7. The CDR3 runs to 17 residues. Germline V gene sequence: CDR1 MGHRA, CDR2 YSYEKL. Some clones are missing from TCRdb's copy, which holds only in-frame ones; the method was immunoSEQ multiplex PCR. The table shows around 110,000 clones, with approximately 93% occurring only once. Study results and caveats: Circulating GvH clone levels at their peak were associated with HvG declines (early post-transplant).

The rearrangement links TRBV4-1 to TRBJ2-3, with 12 bases aligning to TRBD2. The receptor was derived from a human donor who was the organ donor for an intestinal transplant. Sequencing was performed on unstimulated CD8+ T cells sorted from spleen or lymph node cells, taken before transplant. This CDR3 is CASSQEALAGGGDTQYF. DNA for the CDR3: TGCGCCAGCAGCCAAGAGGCACTAGCGGGAGGAGGGGATACGCAGTATTTT.